This TCR beta chain was sequenced during a study of cytomegalovirus exposure and HLA in healthy donors (TCRdb year 2017). In terms of the full investigation: An earlier analysis of some 500 of the donors reported more than 250 Gb of sequence data and 100 million to 130 million unique TCR beta sequences from 150 million to 200 million T cells. An early release that covered some 630 HLA-typed donors contained approximately 300 gigabases of sequencing data and tens of millions of unique TCR sequences. Of the approximately 400 genotyped donors, around 81% fell in the genetic ancestry cluster associated with self-reported Caucasian donors. The study aimed to test whether cataloging public T cell receptors could reveal signatures of past pathogen exposure. The study used immunosequencing to profile the T cell repertoires of 666 subjects and linked those repertoires to cytomegalovirus serostatus. A separate validation cohort of roughly 130 different subjects was used in addition to the roughly 720-subject first cohort. To predict cytomegalovirus infection status, the study brought together high-throughput TCR immunosequencing, statistical association of individual TCRs with disease status, and machine learning. A later analysis re-analyzed previously published TCR beta repertoires from 550 to 700 donors and added high-resolution HLA genotyping to study TCR occurrence patterns. Rather than using new phenotypic data, the later analysis identified candidate immune exposures from TCR beta sequences and from how often those sequences occurred across donors. An earlier analysis of some 500 of the donors applied high-throughput TCR beta sequencing to assess whether each TCR beta V gene segment acted as functional or pseudogenic. Alongside the repertoire data, information on donor age, sex, ethnicity and CMV serostatus was compiled. Genome-wide SNP genotypes for about 65% of the 666 donors were used in a later genetic analysis, which treated that subset as a discovery cohort. Every discovery cohort repertoire had been produced on one sequencing platform. Both class I and class II loci were covered by HLA typing, at four-digit resolution. Typing coverage differed by locus: A, B, C, DRB1 and DQB1 were typed in roughly 620-630 donors, DQA1 in around 500, DPA1 in some 610, and DPB1 in 400 to 490. Roughly 5 DR-DQ haplotypes were handled as single units for association and clustering, since linkage in the cohort was strong. Among about 400 genotyped donors of the cohort, an average of around 240,000 unique TCR beta nucleotide sequences was sequenced per donor, of which about 18% were non-productive.

For this clone: Its recognized antigen is unknown.

Library preparation was by the immunoSEQ multiplex PCR assay. A mixture of 60 forward primers for TCR Vbeta segments and 13 reverse primers for TCR Jbeta segments was used in the multiplex PCR. A multiplex PCR assay on genomic DNA amplified the CDR3 region of rearranged TCR beta genes. Amplified TCR beta libraries were sequenced as 87-base-pair reads on the Illumina HiSeq System. Concerning the study's data processing: A later analysis tallied tens of millions of unique TCR beta chains across the 650 to 750 repertoires, and around 9.9 million of those chains were shared by two or more donors. Raw reads were error-corrected and collapsed into unique sequences by a nearest-neighbor algorithm in which closely related sequences were merged to remove PCR and sequencing errors. To assign V, D and J gene segments, CDR3 sequences were aligned to IMGT reference sequences. For a sequence to be retained, a match of at least six nucleotides was required to both a V gene segment and a J gene segment. A rearrangement counted as productive if the CDR3 had no stop codons and remained in frame with V and J, and every other rearrangement counted as non-productive. CDR3 was defined by IMGT convention, running from the second conserved V-encoded cysteine to the conserved J-encoded phenylalanine. The earlier analysis of more than 450 of the donors excluded sequences that lacked an unambiguous match to a single V gene segment. In an earlier analysis of several hundred of the donors, V segments were called functional above 56.7% productive rearrangements and were called segregating when the between-donor standard deviation exceeded 5%. To diagnose cytomegalovirus status from the catalog of TCR beta chain sequences, a statistical classification framework was built. V and J gene assignment, in a later analysis, came from comparing TCR nucleotide sequences with IMGT/GENE-DB human TR gene sequences. Using the TCRdist pipeline, a later analysis assigned CDR3 sequences along with most-parsimonious VDJ recombination scenarios. In a later analysis, each TCR beta chain was defined by its CDR3 amino acid sequence together with its V-gene family, and reads lacking a unique V-gene family were excluded. In a later analysis, approximately 640 highly shared, low-generation-probability nucleotide sequences were removed to address suspected cross-contamination and a sequencing artifact. In a later analysis, a clonal expansion index was calculated for each public chain from normalized within-repertoire ranks of inferred template counts. In a later analysis, generation probabilities were computed with a VDJ recombination model fitted to out-of-frame rearrangements, and the resulting probabilities were checked against IGoR. In a later analysis, TCR-TCR, TCR-HLA and TCR-CMV co-occurrence was scored with hypergeometric tests, and a repertoire-size bias correction was applied to TCR pairs. In a later analysis, false discovery rates were estimated by permuting HLA or CMV assignments 20 times. A later analysis grouped co-occurring TCRs with DBSCAN, adding TCRdist sequence similarity when clustering within HLA-allele-positive subsets. Repertoires with fewer than 30,000 or more than 120,000 public chains were left out of co-occurrence clustering, as were about 5 repertoires with anomalous nucleotide sharing. TCRdb took over this immuneACCESS table, retaining in-frame rearrangements with V and J assigned. Such tables are incomplete; in checked studies, under half of the missing clones stem from an unresolved V gene, and the remainder is unexplained. The D gene and trimming were derived from the DNA, and the V and J assignments and clone size from that table. The sample's table covers approximately 200,000 clones. Less than 0.9% of the sample is taken by the ten largest.

The cohort comprised some 680 healthy bone marrow donors. At the time of sampling, all cohort members were nominally healthy, though unrecorded immune exposures were likely present. The donor tested CMV seronegative, placing the donor among the roughly 400 seronegative members of the cohort. A peripheral blood sample was provided by each donor, and peripheral blood mononuclear cells were used for TCR beta sequencing. Genomic DNA was extracted from the blood cell samples with the Qiagen DNeasy Blood Extraction Kit. V lost 4 bases and J lost 4 bases, and the count of bases not matched to a germline gene is 9. Including cysteine and phenylalanine, the CDR3 has 15 amino acids. Only CDR3 DNA is held: 45 bases, read in frame from base 1. From a lookup of the germline V gene (reference sequence), CDR1 and CDR2 are SGHAT and FQDESV. General conclusions and limits of the study: The sequencing pipeline was judged likely to have produced a cluster of highly shared sequence variants as a technical artifact. A further reported finding was that TCR beta sequences accurately predicted the HLA-A and HLA-B alleles for most subjects in the first cohort. In a later analysis, several top co-occurrence clusters were reported to appear linked to parvovirus B19, influenza, CMV and Epstein-Barr virus. Presence/absence analyses assumed roughly uniform sequencing depth across donors, an assumption that may not hold. Most TCR sequences were observed very rarely across donors, whereas some public TCRs were present in many individuals. In an earlier analysis of roughly 560 of the donors, most TCR beta V segments were observed in productive rearrangements about 90% or about 30% of the time, broadly matching IMGT annotations. In the study, 150 to 200 TCR beta chains were listed as associated with cytomegalovirus. In this cohort, only TCR beta chains were sequenced, and detectable features were limited by the absence of alpha or paired-chain data. The classifier was reported to diagnose cytomegalovirus status with high specificity and sensitivity in both the original and validation cohorts. Compared with equally common non-associated chains, HLA-associated TCR beta chains in a later analysis were more clonally expanded and had lower generation probabilities. In a later analysis, TCR association rates were found to vary across HLA loci, with the most associated TCRs seen for DRB1 alleles and the fewest for HLA-C alleles. CMV serostatus was the only immune exposure information available for the cohort. A later analysis associated roughly 17,000 TCR beta sequences with specific HLA alleles at a false discovery rate of 0.05. Because counts were too low, some 16 rarely observed V segments, including chromosome 9 orphons, were excluded from the earlier analysis of about 500 of the donors. Because the 87-base-pair reads could not distinguish some IMGT-functional V segments, including TRBV6-2 and TRBV6-3, those segments were excluded. A later genetic analysis reported fewer N-insertions in productive TCRs among donors in an Asian-associated ancestry cluster than the roughly 650-donor mean. A few of the identified cytomegalovirus-associated TCR beta chains were confirmed in vitro to be specific for cytomegalovirus antigens. Most CMV-associated TCR beta chains appeared to be HLA-restricted in a later analysis, and the HLA associations seemed to be driven largely by CMV exposure. Because HLA typing was unavailable for some donors at each locus, only the typed subset was used in association tests. According to the authors, the approach could potentially be generalized to other disease states and immunological phenotypes. In a later genetic analysis, a missense DCLRE1C variant was associated with V-gene and J-gene trimming of TCR beta chains, and the association was replicated in an independent cohort. Strong co-occurrence of HLA alleles, especially DR and DQ, made assigning TCR associations to individual alleles difficult. Linkage disequilibrium might explain the correlated functional status among segregating V segments, but an unknown experimental factor could not be excluded.

Rearrangement joined TRBV11-1 to TRBJ1-2, and 7 bases in between align with TRBD1. Sequencing input: PBMCs. This clonotype was sampled from a boy aged 5-17 years in good health and CMV-seronegative. The sequenced DNA: TGTGCCAGCAGCTCTCGGGACAGTATCCTCTATGGCTACACCTTC. This sequence encodes CASSSRDSILYGYTF.